Following are 22 T cell receptor beta chains from one sample sequenced in a study of Graves' ophthalmopathy and Graves' hyperthyroidism. TCR beta CDR3 amplification used RNA transcripts. An opening RT-PCR round employed HTBI primers and preceded a second-round multiplex PCR. In TCRdb, the multiplex PCR reads were re-called with MiXCR into one record per CDR3 protein. This repertoire shows around 1,000,000 distinct CDR3 sequences, approximately 35% found once; its top ten account for 11%. Input material: peripheral blood or thyroid tissue (not recorded which). These receptors were collected from an adult man with Graves' hyperthyroidism.

This clonotype was detected once. Just one base apart from a much larger clone, this may be a read error. V and J are TRBV2 and TRBJ2-5; D gene uncertain. CDR1 SNHLY and CDR2 FYNNEI come from the germline V gene. The CDR3 sequence is 11 residues long. The CDR3, as DNA: TGTGCCAGCGGCCGGCAAGAGGCCCAGTACTTC. Translating it yields CASGRQEAQYF.

This clonotype was observed at least ten times. The chain links TRBV19 to TRBJ1-5; 7 bases match TRBD1. The germline gives CDR1 LNHDA, CDR2 SQIVND (reference sequence). V was pared by 8 bases and J by 1 base, with 8 bases of the junction left unmatched. There are 15 residues in the CDR3. In DNA, the CDR3 is TGTGCCAGTGAACAGGGGTTGTTAAGCAATCAGCCCCAGCATTTT. Residues: CASEQGLLSNQPQHF.

This clonotype has just one count. The gene calls are TRBV29-1 and TRBJ1-5; 8 nucleotides match TRBD1. V shed 4 bases and J 4 bases; nucleotides not matched to a gene: 6. This CDR3 has 14 residues. The germline CDR1 and CDR2 sequences are SQVTM and ANQGSEA. For the CDR3, the DNA is TGCAGCGTTGGGACAGGGCTGGGTAATCAGCCCCAGCATTTT. Translation: CSVGTGLGNQPQHF.

The V and J genes are TRBV12-3 or TRBV12-4 and TRBJ1-1, with D possibly matching TRBD1 (5 bases). Between the trimmed V and J ends, which lost 4 bases and 5 bases, there was a span of 11 bases. The CDR3 covers 13 residues. The CDR3 nucleotides read TGTGCCAGCAGTTGGGGGGAGGGAACTGAAGCTTTCTTT. Its protein product is CASSWGEGTEAFF.

V is TRBV7-9 and J is TRBJ1-1; maybe TRBD1 (6 bases). CDR3 length equals 15 residues. Germline CDR1 SEHNR, CDR2 FQNEAQ (reference sequence). V was pared by 4 bases and J by 5 bases, with 17 bases between. CDR3 bases: TGTGCCAGCAGCTCAGGGGAAGGGGGGCTGACTGAAGCTTTCTTT. Its protein product is CASSSGEGGLTEAFF.

In its sample, this clonotype was seen many times. The chain recombines TRBV6-5 with TRBJ1-2, with 12 positions matching TRBD1. Germline V gives CDR1 MNHEY, CDR2 SVGAGI. With V trimmed by 6 bases and J by 5 bases, 4 bases remained unmatched. The CDR3 runs 14 residues. As DNA, the CDR3 is TGTGCCAGCAGGCGGGACAGGGGGCTATATGGCTACACCTTC. This gives the protein CASRRDRGLYGYTF.

This clonotype was seen only a few times. The V gene is TRBV7-9, the J gene TRBJ1-1, with D maybe TRBD1 (5 bases). Germline loops: CDR1 SEHNR, CDR2 FQNEAQ (reference sequence). The CDR3 sequence is 15 residues long. Trimming shortened V by 6 bases and J by 1 base, and 15 bases separated the two germline ends. CDR3 coding DNA: TGTGCCAGCAGTGAATGGATCGGGGGGAACACTGAAGCTTTCTTT. Its protein product is CASSEWIGGNTEAFF.

As concerns this clonotype: A junction end diverges from the germline sequence, so it may reflect a read error. The CDR3 DNA follows: TGTGCCAGCAGCTTAGATTTGGCGGGGTATGGCTGCACCTTC. Translating gives CASSLDLAGYGCTF. V usage is TRBV6-5 and J usage is TRBJ1-2; the D is unclear. Per the germline V gene, CDR1 is MNHEY and CDR2 is SVGAGI. This CDR3 contains 14 residues.

The chain recombines TRBV10-3 with TRBJ1-2, with 9 bases identical to TRBD1. V lost 10 bases to trimming and J lost 6 bases; unmatched junction nucleotides: 15. The CDR3 runs to 15 residues. Per germline, CDR1 ENHRY and CDR2 SYGVKD. The CDR3 is CASRTTGTGLNGYTF. DNA for the CDR3: TGTGCCAGCAGGACCACCGGGACAGGGCTTAATGGCTACACCTTC.

Concerning this clonotype itself: Lacking the conserved final phenylalanine or tryptophan, this CDR3 likely reflects a read error. This chain connects TRBV19 to TRBJ1-5; D call uncertain. V was trimmed by 0 bases and J by 1 base, leaving 13 bases between them. Germline CDR1 LNHDA, CDR2 SQIVND (reference sequence). The CDR3 is made up of 17 amino acids. The CDR3 region has the DNA TGTGCCAGTAGTATAGATCTTTCTCCCGGAAGCAATCAGCCCCAGCATCTT. Its translation is CASSIDLSPGSNQPQHL.

The chain uses TRBV7-9 and TRBJ1-2, with D uncertain. Germline V gene data show CDR1 as SEHNR and CDR2 as FQNEAQ (reference sequence). There are 13 residues in the CDR3. V was trimmed by 5 bases and J by 6 bases, leaving 13 bases between them. The CDR3 DNA is TGTGCCAGCAGCAGTGAGAGGATTGATGGCTACACCTTC. It codes for CASSSERIDGYTF.

This clonotype has just a few counts. This rearrangement joins TRBV7-2 to TRBJ2-2, with TRBD1 matching over 9 bases. The germline gives CDR1 SGHTA, CDR2 FQGNSA. The CDR3 covers 17 residues. Germline trimming cut 5 bases from V and 5 bases from J; bases unmatched to any gene: 12. CDR3 residues: CASSPVLGQGPTGELFF. The CDR3 nucleotides are TGTGCCAGCAGCCCGGTTTTGGGACAGGGACCGACCGGGGAGCTGTTTTTT.

Note on this clonotype: At one of its ends the junction is not consistent with the germline gene, which may arise from a read error. The gene calls are TRBV20-1 and TRBJ2-7; TRBD2 matches at 7 bases. In germline, CDR1 is DFQATT, CDR2 SNEGSKA (reference sequence). The CDR3 has 14 residues. CDR3 in amino acids: CSAESAGESYGQYF. CDR3 nucleotide sequence: TGCAGTGCAGAATCGGCGGGAGAGTCCTACGGGCAGTACTTC.

The V gene is TRBV19, the J gene TRBJ2-7; 7 bases agree with TRBD2. CDR1 is LNHDA, CDR2 SQIVND, per germline (reference sequence). With V trimmed by 8 bases and J by 0 bases, 7 bases remained unmatched. This CDR3 comprises 14 residues. The chain's CDR3 is CASDSGRPSYEQYF. In nucleotides, the CDR3 is TGTGCCAGTGATAGCGGGCGTCCCTCCTACGAGCAGTACTTC.

This clonotype showed up many times. The genes are TRBV29-1 and TRBJ1-6; the D is unclear. Germline V CDR1 and CDR2: SQVTM, ANQGSEA. This CDR3 is 12 amino acids long. Deletions cut 4 bases from V and 6 bases from J, with 7 bases between. CDR3 in DNA: TGCAGCGTTGCAGAGATTAATTCACCCCTCCACTTT. It encodes CSVAEINSPLHF.

This clonotype was counted many times. This chain joins TRBV2 and TRBJ1-2; 7 bases align to TRBD1. The CDR3 covers 17 residues. Germline CDR1 SNHLY, CDR2 FYNNEI. The V segment lost 3 bases and the J segment 0 bases; nucleotides outside the gene matches: 10. The CDR3 reads CASSDTLGQYPNYGYTF. Written as DNA, the CDR3 is TGTGCCAGCAGTGATACCCTGGGACAGTACCCTAACTATGGCTACACCTTC.

CDR3 sequence: CASSMDRGLQPQHF. Written as DNA, the CDR3 is TGTGCCAGCTCCATGGACAGGGGCTTACAGCCCCAGCATTTT. The rearrangement joins TRBV18 to TRBJ1-5; TRBD1 matches at 9 bases. CDR3 length equals 14 residues. J lost 7 bases, V lost 6 bases, and 7 bases had no gene match. Germline V gives CDR1 KGHSH, CDR2 LQKENI.

This clonotype has a count of ten or more. The V gene is TRBV7-2, the J gene TRBJ1-5; D is undetermined. The V gene lost 3 bases and the J gene lost 4 bases, with 10 bases spanning the gap. This CDR3 is built from 14 residues. Germline values: CDR1 SGHTA, CDR2 FQGNSA. The CDR3 loop reads CASSFNSRNQPQHF. In DNA form, the CDR3 reads TGTGCCAGCAGCTTCAACAGTAGAAATCAGCCCCAGCATTTT.

In its sample, this clonotype was seen many times. The rearrangement uses TRBV29-1 and TRBJ2-5; D tentatively fits TRBD1 or TRBD2 (5 bases each). The CDR3 sequence is 10 residues long. Germline lookup yields CDR1 SQVTM and CDR2 ANQGSEA. V was clipped by 6 bases and J by 7 bases, with 9 bases between them. The CDR3 DNA follows: TGCAGCGTCGGGGCGGGGACCCAGTACTTC. Translating it yields CSVGAGTQYF.

The chain couples TRBV12-3 or TRBV12-4 to TRBJ1-5; TRBD1 aligns across 12 bases. The CDR3 runs 15 residues. The ends lost 6 bases at V and 5 bases at J; junction bases unmatched: 5. CDR3 sequence reads: CASRGQGAVDQPQHF. CDR3 bases: TGTGCCAGCAGGGGACAGGGGGCTGTGGATCAGCCCCAGCATTTT.

Ten or more counts support this clonotype. This chain links TRBV7-6 with TRBJ1-6; 7 bases are a match to TRBD1. Germline trimming cut 7 bases from V and 7 bases from J; bases unmatched to any gene: 7. Germline loops: CDR1 SGHVS, CDR2 FNYEAQ. This CDR3 is built from 14 residues. CDR3 nucleotides: TGTGCCAGCACCACGGGACAGCAAAATTCACCCCTCCACTTT. Its protein product is CASTTGQQNSPLHF.

This clonotype was seen repeatedly, ten times or more. The chain links TRBV19 to TRBJ1-2; D is undetermined. Germline CDR1 reads LNHDA; CDR2 reads SQIVND (reference sequence). The CDR3 contains 16 residues. V was pared by 7 bases and J by 4 bases, with 22 bases between. CDR3 in DNA: TGTGCCAGTACCTCCGGCTGGGGAAAAGGCTCCTATGGCTACACCTTC. Its protein is CASTSGWGKGSYGYTF. Full variable domain (remainder filled in from reference TRBV19 and TRBJ1-2): DGGITQSPKYLFRKEGQNVTLSCEQNLNHDAMYWYRQDPGQGLRLIYYSQIVNDFQKGDIAEGYSVSREKKESFPLTVTSAQKNPTAFYLCASTSGWGKGSYGYTFGSGTRLTVV.